A selection of T cell receptor beta chains follows, all from one sample in a study of shared clonotypes between healthy human individuals. TCRdb keeps only in-frame clones here, not all; method: immunoSEQ multiplex PCR. The repertoire includes about 2,100,000 clones, about 92% of them detected once, and roughly 1.7% sits in the top ten. Input material: naive CD8+ T cells from PBMCs. The receptors were sampled from a man aged 18 to 30 in good health. Some clones in this sample may be carry-over from other donors' samples. Each CDR3 is given with its conserved first and last residue. Expanded clones get a size class; other rows say once, few or many, or leave the size out.

TRBV14,TRBJ2-1,.,CASSQATGGSYNEQFF
TRBV19,TRBJ2-7,.,CASSIGQGSYEQYF
TRBV4-3,TRBJ2-7,.,CASSQRRGSEEQYF
TRBV7-2,TRBJ2-7,.,CASSTRPSVLYEQYF
TRBV19,TRBJ2-2,once,CASSVQGYTGELFF
TRBV5-6,TRBJ2-7,.,CASSLFGGRWYEQYF
TRBV5-6,TRBJ2-1,once,CASSPGYGRENEQFF
TRBV6-5,TRBJ1-1,.,CASSTFSRNTEAFF
TRBV9,TRBJ2-3,.,CASSVEKGRYTDTQYF
TRBV6-5,TRBJ2-1,.,CASSRLARDYNEQFF
TRBV27,TRBJ1-2,.,CASSHGQFQVYGYTF
TRBV10-2,TRBJ1-1,.,CAVRGGIEAFF
TRBV27,TRBJ1-2,.,CASSLRGQTTNYGYTF
TRBV7-8,TRBJ1-1,.,CASSSPIPGFKTEAFF
TRBV5-1,TRBJ2-1,once,CASSWGLAGSSYNEQFF
TRBV28,TRBJ2-7,.,CASRLAGVREQYF
TRBV6-5,TRBJ2-2,.,CASSTGTPPGELFF
TRBV27,TRBJ2-7,.,CASSIAGGSYEQYF
TRBV28,TRBJ2-7,.,CASRRQGNTYEQYF
TRBV27,TRBJ2-5,.,CASSLYGDDEKETQYF
TRBV27,TRBJ1-2,.,CASSPGAAGGNHYGYTF
TRBV5-1,TRBJ2-7,.,CASSLVLDNAAEQYF
TRBV28,TRBJ1-2,.,CASRDVRGYTF
TRBV30,TRBJ2-5,.,CANGFFGRETQYF
TRBV2,TRBJ2-7,.,CASSDRAYEQYF
TRBV19,TRBJ2-1,.,CASSAPDYKQFF
TRBV19,TRBJ2-1,.,CASVPRDLYNNEQFF
TRBV4-2,TRBJ1-1,.,CASSQARGPNTEAFF
TRBV27,TRBJ2-3,.,CASSLMRGHLTDTQYF
TRBV7-3,TRBJ2-6,.,CASGFTASGANVLTF
TRBV4-2,TRBJ2-2,few,CASSRTGTGELFF
TRBV7-3,TRBJ1-4,.,CASSLTGGLNEKLFF
TRBV7-9,TRBJ1-1,.,CASSEKTGGVTEAFF
TRBV9,TRBJ2-3,.,CASSVGTSSWPDTQYF
TRBV5-6,TRBJ2-7,.,CASSLDRIHEQYF
TRBV6-1,TRBJ2-2,.,CATRDRNTGELFF
TRBV29-1,TRBJ1-1,few,CSVEEGLMNTEAFF
TRBV9,TRBJ1-1,.,CASSDQGGHSEAFF
TRBV14,TRBJ2-2,.,CASSLRQGVKGELFF
TRBV7-9,TRBJ1-2,.,CASSSPPDRSTEFYGYTF
TRBV27,TRBJ1-2,.,CASSPYRGNYGYTF
TRBV7-8,TRBJ2-5,.,CASSLARVFWETQYF